This TCR beta chain stems from a study of technical replicates of blood from a few donors. The assay was immunoSEQ multiplex PCR, and TCRdb's table has in-frame clones only and misses some. The sample holds around 68,000 clones; approximately 97% are singletons and the top ten take 0.25% to 0.3%. Germline lookup yields CDR1 LNHDA and CDR2 SQIVND (reference sequence). V was pared by 3 bases and J by 6 bases, with 11 bases between. This CDR3 is built from 13 residues. The V call is TRBV19, the J call TRBJ1-1; tentative D call: TRBD1 (5 bases). This clonotype was obtained from a human donor in good health. Source material: T cells isolated from PBMCs. CDR3 DNA sequence: TGTGCCAGTAGTATCAGGGATGAGGCTGAAGCTTTCTTT. Translating it yields CASSIRDEAEAFF. Combining the CDR3 with reference TRBV19 and TRBJ1-1 gives the whole variable domain DGGITQSPKYLFRKEGQNVTLSCEQNLNHDAMYWYRQDPGQGLRLIYYSQIVNDFQKGDIAEGYSVSREKKESFPLTVTSAQKNPTAFYLCASSIRDEAEAFFGQGTRLTVV.